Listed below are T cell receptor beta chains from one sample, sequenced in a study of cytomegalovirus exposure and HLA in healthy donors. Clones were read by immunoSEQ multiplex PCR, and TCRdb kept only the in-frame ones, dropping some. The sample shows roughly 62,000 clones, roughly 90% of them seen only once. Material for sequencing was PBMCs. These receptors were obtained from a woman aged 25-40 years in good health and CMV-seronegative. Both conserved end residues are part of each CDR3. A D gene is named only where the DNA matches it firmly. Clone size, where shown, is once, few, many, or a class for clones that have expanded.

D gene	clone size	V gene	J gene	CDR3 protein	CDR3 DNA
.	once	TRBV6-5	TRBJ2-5	CASLQPGSNQETQYF	TGTGCCAGCCTCCAACCCGGGAGCAACCAAGAGACCCAGTACTTC
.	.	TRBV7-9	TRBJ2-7	CASGRVAEQYF	TGTGCCAGCGGCAGGGTTGCGGAGCAGTACTTC
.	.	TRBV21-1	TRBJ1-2	CASAPGTVINYGYTF	TGTGCCAGCGCCCCCGGGACAGTCATTAACTATGGCTACACCTTC
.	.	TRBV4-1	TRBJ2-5	CASSQQPRGETQYF	TGCGCCAGCAGCCAACAGCCCCGAGGAGAGACCCAGTACTTC
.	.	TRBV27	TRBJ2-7	CASRWETGLTYEQYF	TGTGCCAGCAGGTGGGAGACAGGTCTTACCTACGAGCAGTACTTC
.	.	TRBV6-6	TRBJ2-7	CASSTGRGAGYEQYF	TGTGCCAGCAGTACGGGGAGGGGGGCAGGATACGAGCAGTACTTC
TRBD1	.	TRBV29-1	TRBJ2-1	CSATGGDRGPLGNEQFF	TGCAGCGCCACAGGGGGGGACAGGGGCCCCCTTGGCAATGAGCAGTTCTTC
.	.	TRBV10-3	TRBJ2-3	CAIRARGGDTDTQYF	TGTGCCATCAGGGCCCGAGGGGGTGACACAGATACGCAGTATTTT
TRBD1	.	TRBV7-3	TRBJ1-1	CASSSGTEPTEAFF	TGTGCCAGCAGCAGTGGGACAGAACCCACTGAAGCTTTCTTT
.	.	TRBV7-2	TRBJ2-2	CASSLDGENTGELFF	TGTGCCAGCAGCTTAGACGGGGAGAACACCGGGGAGCTGTTTTTT
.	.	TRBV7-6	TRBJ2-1	CASSLVADNEQFF	TGTGCCAGCAGCTTAGTGGCAGACAATGAGCAGTTCTTC
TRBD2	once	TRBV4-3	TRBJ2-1	CASSSNVLAGYNEQFF	TGCGCCAGCAGCTCAAACGTGCTAGCGGGGTACAATGAGCAGTTCTTC
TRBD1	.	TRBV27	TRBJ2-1	CASSPGQGSASQFF	TGTGCCAGCAGCCCGGGACAGGGGTCCGCGTCGCAGTTCTTC
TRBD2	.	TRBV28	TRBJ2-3	CASSSGLAGQHTQYF	TGTGCCAGCAGTTCGGGACTAGCGGGACAACATACGCAGTATTTT
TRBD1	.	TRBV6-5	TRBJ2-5	CASSTGGETQYF	TGTGCCAGCAGCACAGGGGGAGAGACCCAGTACTTC
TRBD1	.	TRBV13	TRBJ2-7	CASSLTGVSDEQYF	TGTGCCAGCAGCCTTACAGGGGTTAGCGACGAGCAGTACTTC
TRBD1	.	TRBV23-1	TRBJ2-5	CASSQADNPTGGSERETQYF	TGCGCCAGCAGTCAAGCCGACAATCCTACAGGGGGATCCGAACGAGAGACCCAGTACTTC
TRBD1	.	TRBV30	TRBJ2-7	CACLSEGGPYEQYF	TGTGCCTGCCTTAGTGAAGGGGGCCCCTACGAGCAGTACTTC
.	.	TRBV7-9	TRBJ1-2	CASSVAGAQYGYTF	TGTGCCAGCTCCGTGGCGGGGGCGCAATATGGCTACACCTTC
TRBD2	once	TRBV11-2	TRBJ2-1	CASSGGGRHYNEQFF	TGTGCCAGCAGCGGAGGCGGGAGGCACTACAATGAGCAGTTCTTC
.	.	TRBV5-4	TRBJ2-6	CASSLYSAYSGANVLTF	TGTGCCAGCAGCTTGTACTCTGCGTACTCCGGGGCCAACGTCCTGACTTTC
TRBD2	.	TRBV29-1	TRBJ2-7	CSVGTSGTYEQYF	TGCAGCGTCGGGACTAGCGGGACTTACGAGCAGTACTTC
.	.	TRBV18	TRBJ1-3	CASSPSLADSGNTIYF	TGTGCCAGCTCACCGTCTTTGGCAGACTCTGGAAACACCATATATTTT
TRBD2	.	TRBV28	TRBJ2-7	CASNTREGGFSYEQYF	TGTGCCAGCAATACCCGGGAGGGGGGATTCTCCTACGAGCAGTACTTC
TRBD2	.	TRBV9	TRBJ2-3	CASSVAMSRREGVSRTDTQYF	TGTGCCAGCAGCGTAGCCATGTCAAGGCGGGAGGGCGTTTCCCGCACAGATACGCAGTATTTT
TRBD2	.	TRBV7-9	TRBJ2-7	CASSPWTSIEQYF	TGTGCCAGCAGCCCCTGGACTAGCATCGAGCAGTACTTC
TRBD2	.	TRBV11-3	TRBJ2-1	CAKRLADNEQFF	TGTGCCAAGAGACTAGCGGACAATGAGCAGTTCTTC
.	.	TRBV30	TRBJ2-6	CAWSVRTPHLLTF	TGTGCCTGGAGTGTACGGACTCCACACCTCCTGACTTTC
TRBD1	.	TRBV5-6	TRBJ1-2	CASSQGQPNYGYTF	TGTGCCAGCAGCCAGGGACAGCCTAACTATGGCTACACCTTC
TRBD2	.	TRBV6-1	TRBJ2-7	CASSSGTSDYEQYF	TGTGCCAGCAGTTCCGGGACTAGCGACTACGAGCAGTACTTC
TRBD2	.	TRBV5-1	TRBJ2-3	CASSFGLAGTDTQYF	TGCGCCAGCAGCTTCGGACTAGCGGGCACAGATACGCAGTATTTT